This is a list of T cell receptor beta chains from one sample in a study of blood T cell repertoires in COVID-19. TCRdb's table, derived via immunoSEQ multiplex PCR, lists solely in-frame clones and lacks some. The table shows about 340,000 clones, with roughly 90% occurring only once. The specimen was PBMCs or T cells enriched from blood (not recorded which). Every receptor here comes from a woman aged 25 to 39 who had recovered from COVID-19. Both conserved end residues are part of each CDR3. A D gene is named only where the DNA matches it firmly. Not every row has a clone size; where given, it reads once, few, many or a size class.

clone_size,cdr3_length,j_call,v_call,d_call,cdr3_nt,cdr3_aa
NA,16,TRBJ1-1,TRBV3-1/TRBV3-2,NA,TGTGCCAGCAGCCAAGTATCAACAGGGCCCTTCGCTGAAGCTTTCTTT,CASSQVSTGPFAEAFF
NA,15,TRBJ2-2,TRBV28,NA,TGTGCCAGCAGTTTTGCCCAGGGGTGGGGCGGGGAGCTGTTTTTT,CASSFAQGWGGELFF
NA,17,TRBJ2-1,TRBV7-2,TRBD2,TGTGCCAGCAGCTTAACGGGTTCCCCTAGCGGGGTCAATGAGCAGTTCTTC,CASSLTGSPSGVNEQFF
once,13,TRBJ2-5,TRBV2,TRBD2,TGTGCCAGCAGTGATATGGGAGGGGAGACCCAGTACTTC,CASSDMGGETQYF
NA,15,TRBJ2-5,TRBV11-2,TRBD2,TGTGCCAGCAGCCAGGGACTAGCGGGAGCTCAGACCCAGTACTTC,CASSQGLAGAQTQYF
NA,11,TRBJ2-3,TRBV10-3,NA,TGTGCCATCGCCAGGGCAGATACGCAGTATTTT,CAIARADTQYF
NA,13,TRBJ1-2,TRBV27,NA,TGTGCCAGCAGTAAGACGGGTTACTATGGCTACACCTTC,CASSKTGYYGYTF
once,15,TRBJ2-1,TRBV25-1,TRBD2,TGTGCCAGCAGTCTCGGGACTAGCGGGAGAAATGAGCAGTTCTTC,CASSLGTSGRNEQFF
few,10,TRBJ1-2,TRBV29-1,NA,TGCAGCGTCCCGGGGGTGGACTACACCTTC,CSVPGVDYTF
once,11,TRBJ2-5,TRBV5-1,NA,TGCGCCAGCAGCCTAGAGGAGACCCAGTACTTC,CASSLEETQYF
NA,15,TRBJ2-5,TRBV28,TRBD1,TGTGCCAGCAGCCTTACCCCAGGGGGTAGGGAGACCCAGTACTTC,CASSLTPGGRETQYF
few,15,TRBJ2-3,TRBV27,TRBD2,TGTGCCAGCAGTTTATTAGCGGGGAGCACAGATACGCAGTATTTT,CASSLLAGSTDTQYF
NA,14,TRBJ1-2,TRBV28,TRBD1,TGTGCCAGCAGGTCGGGACAGGGGGCCAATGGCTACACCTTC,CASRSGQGANGYTF
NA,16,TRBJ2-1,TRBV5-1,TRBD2,TGCGCCAGCAGCTCCTCCGGGACTAGCAGATACAATGAGCAGTTCTTC,CASSSSGTSRYNEQFF
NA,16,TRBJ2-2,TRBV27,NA,TGTGCCAGCAGTTTACATACAGGGACGAACACCGGGGAGCTGTTTTTT,CASSLHTGTNTGELFF
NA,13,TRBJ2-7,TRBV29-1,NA,TGCAGCGTTGAGGCCCAGGAGGCGGGCGAGCAGTACTTC,CSVEAQEAGEQYF
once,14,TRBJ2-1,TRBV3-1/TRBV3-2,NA,TGTGCCAGCAGCCAGGGGAGTGTCTACAATGAGCAGTTCTTC,CASSQGSVYNEQFF
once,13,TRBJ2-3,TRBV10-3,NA,TGTGCCATCAGTGTGGTGGGGCCAGATACGCAGTATTTT,CAISVVGPDTQYF
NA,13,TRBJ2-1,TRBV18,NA,TGTGCCAGCTCACCATCAGGGCTGAATGAGCAGTTCTTC,CASSPSGLNEQFF
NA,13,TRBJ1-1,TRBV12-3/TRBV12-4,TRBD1,TGTGCCAGCAGTTCGGGACAGGGGGTTGAAGCTTTCTTT,CASSSGQGVEAFF
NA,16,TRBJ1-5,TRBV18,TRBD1,TGTGCCAGCTCGGCCGGGACAGGGGATATCAATCAGCCCCAGCATTTT,CASSAGTGDINQPQHF
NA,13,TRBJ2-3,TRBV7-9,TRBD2,TGTGCCAGCAGCCGACGAGCGGGGGATACGCAGTATTTT,CASSRRAGDTQYF
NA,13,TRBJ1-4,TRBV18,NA,TGTGCCAGCTCACCACCACAGGGAGAAAAACTGTTTTTT,CASSPPQGEKLFF
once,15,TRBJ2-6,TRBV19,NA,TGTGCCAGTACAGTCTTGGGGGCAGTGGCCAACGTCCTGACTTTC,CASTVLGAVANVLTF
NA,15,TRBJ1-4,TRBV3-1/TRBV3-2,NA,TGTGCCAGCAGCCAATCAGGGGCGGAAAGTGAAAAACTGTTTTTT,CASSQSGAESEKLFF
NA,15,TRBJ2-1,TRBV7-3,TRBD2,TGTGCCAGCAGCCCCGGACTAGCGGGAGTGCTTGAGCAGTTCTTC,CASSPGLAGVLEQFF
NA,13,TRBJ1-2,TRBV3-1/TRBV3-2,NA,TGTGCCAGCAGCCGGGAGGGGACATATGGCTACACCTTC,CASSREGTYGYTF
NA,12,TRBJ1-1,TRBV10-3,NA,TGTGCCATCGGTCCCGGGGAGTCTGAAGCTTTCTTT,CAIGPGESEAFF
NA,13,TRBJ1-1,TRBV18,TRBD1,TGTGCCAGCTCACCGAACAGGGGTTCTGAAGCTTTCTTT,CASSPNRGSEAFF
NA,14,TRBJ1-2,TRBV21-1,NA,TGTGCCAGCAGCACGAAGGCAGGGAACTATGGCTACACCTTC,CASSTKAGNYGYTF
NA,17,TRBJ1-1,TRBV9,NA,TGTGCCAGCAGCGTACGGGAGGGGCCAAGGGGGATGTCTGAAGCTTTCTTT,CASSVREGPRGMSEAFF
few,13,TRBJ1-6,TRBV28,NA,TGTGCCACCAGACAGGATCATAATTCACCCCTCCACTTT,CATRQDHNSPLHF
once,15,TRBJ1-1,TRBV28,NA,TGTGCCAGCAGCTCCGAGGGACTCAGGGACACTGAAGCTTTCTTT,CASSSEGLRDTEAFF
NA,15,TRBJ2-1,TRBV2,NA,TGTGCCAGCAAGACGGTTACTAGATATTCCAATGAGCAGTTCTTC,CASKTVTRYSNEQFF
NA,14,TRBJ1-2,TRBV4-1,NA,TGCGCCAGCAGCCAGGGCCCCCTGGCGTATGGCTACACCTTC,CASSQGPLAYGYTF
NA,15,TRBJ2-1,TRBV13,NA,TGTGCCAGCAGCCGACTGGGGGGGCCTCTCTATGAGCAGTTCTTC,CASSRLGGPLYEQFF
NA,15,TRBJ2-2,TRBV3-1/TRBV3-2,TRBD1,TGTGCCAGCAGGGAGACAGGGGGCAGGACCGGGGAGCTGTTTTTT,CASRETGGRTGELFF
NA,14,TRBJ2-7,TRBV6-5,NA,TGTGCCAGCAGTTACGGGGGGGCTTTCGCCGAGCAGTACTTC,CASSYGGAFAEQYF
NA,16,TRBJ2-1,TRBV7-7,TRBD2,TGTGCTAGCAGCCCTCTAGCGGGCCCGGCCTACAATGAGCAGTTCTTC,CASSPLAGPAYNEQFF
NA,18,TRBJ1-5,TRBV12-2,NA,TGTGCAAGTCGCTCCAACTTGAGACGGGAGAATAGCAATCAGCCCCAGCATTTT,CASRSNLRRENSNQPQHF
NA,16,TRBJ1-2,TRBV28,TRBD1,TGTGCCAGCAGCCTAAATGAGGCTAGACAGGGCTTAGGCTACACCTTC,CASSLNEARQGLGYTF
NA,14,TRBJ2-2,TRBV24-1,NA,TGTGCCACCAGTCCTGGCGGAAACGCCGGGGAGCTGTTTTTT,CATSPGGNAGELFF
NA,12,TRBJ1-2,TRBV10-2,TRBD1,TGCGCCACCACGGGACAGGACTATGGCTACACCTTC,CATTGQDYGYTF
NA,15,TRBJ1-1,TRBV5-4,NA,TGTGCCAGCAGTCCAAAACAAGGAGGCAGCACTGAAGCTTTCTTT,CASSPKQGGSTEAFF
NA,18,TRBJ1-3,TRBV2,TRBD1,TGTGCCAGCAGTCCCTATACTAGACAGGGGATGTCCGGAAACACCATATATTTT,CASSPYTRQGMSGNTIYF
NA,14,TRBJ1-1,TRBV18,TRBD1,TGTGCCAGCTCAGCGCTGACAGGGTCCACTGAAGCTTTCTTT,CASSALTGSTEAFF
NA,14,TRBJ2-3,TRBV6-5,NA,TGTGCCAACCCGCTTCTACCACCCACAGATACGCAGTATTTT,CANPLLPPTDTQYF
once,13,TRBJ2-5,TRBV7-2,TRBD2,TGTGCCACACTAGCGGGCGGCCAAGAGACCCAGTACTTC,CATLAGGQETQYF
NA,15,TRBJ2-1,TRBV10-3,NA,TGTGCCATCAGCGGGACGGGCGGGATAGGGAATGAGCAGTTCTTC,CAISGTGGIGNEQFF